This T cell receptor (beta chain) appears in the sequencing data of a study of T cells expressing NK-cell markers. On the study more broadly: The TCR beta repertoires originated in sorted CD3+CD56+NKG2C+, CD3+CD56+NKG2C- and CD3+CD56-NKG2C+ T cells. Study conclusions and caveats: Also leading the CD3+CD56-NKG2C+ fraction in a handful of donors were these clonotypes. Six or seven donors had dominant NKG2C+ clonotypes that comprised roughly 1.0-8% of their CD8+ T cells.

TCRdb derives one entry per CDR3 protein from the 5' RACE reads, leaving out DNA. The table for this sample gives 350,000 to 450,000 distinct CDR3 sequences. This CDR3 is 15 amino acids long. Germline CDR1 and CDR2: SGHRS and YFSETQ. Remarks on this clonotype: What it binds is not known.

This TCR was sampled from a man aged 18 to 69 in good health. Sequenced material: blood T cells: a sorted CD56 or NKG2C T cell subset, CD4+ or CD8+ T cells, or bulk PBMC T cells (not recorded which). This sequence joins TRBV5-1 and TRBJ1-1; with no DNA, the TCRdb D assignment of TRBD1 cannot be verified. This CDR3 is CASSFGPTENTEAFF.